A single sample gave rise to the 26 T cell receptor beta chains below, sequenced in a study of T-cell reconstitution after alpha-beta-depleted transplantation in children listed by TCRdb under 2016. The library was made by PCR. Sequencing took place on an Illumina HiSeq 2500. TCR libraries were prepared with molecular barcoding, using unique molecular identifiers to normalize TCRbeta repertoire quantification. TCRdb trimmed public reads at Q25 via fastp, called clones via MiXCR and kept in-frame beta chains. Records with the same CDR3 protein are collapsed into one entry carrying the most frequent genes and DNA. Here the sample has around 130,000 distinct CDR3 sequences; roughly 10% occur a single time. The top ten hold around 24% of the sample. The treatment or condition label for this specimen denotes: allogeneic hematopoietic cell transplantation with graft depleted of TCRalphabeta T cells and CD19 B cells.

The sample consisted of PBMCs, mostly from graft donor cells, taken 180 days after TCRalphabeta/CD19-depleted stem cell transplant. The receptors stem from a girl under three years old who had a stem cell transplant for combined immunodeficiency, so the T cells may come from the graft donor.

The CDR3 nucleotides are TGTGCCAGCAGCTATAGCGGGGGGAGCTCCTACAATGAGCAGTTCTTC. Protein product: CASSYSGGSSYNEQFF. The chain is built from TRBV7-3 and TRBJ2-1; 10 bases are a match to TRBD2. The CDR3 totals 16 residues. The germline gives CDR1 SGHTA, CDR2 FQGTGA. Losses at the gene ends were 4 bases for V and 0 bases for J; bases not matched to a gene: 3.

Turning to this clonotype: An end of the junction differs from the germline gene, which may be a read error. The chain joins TRBV12-3 or TRBV12-4 to TRBJ2-3, with 9 positions matching TRBD1. The CDR3 contains 19 residues. This chain's CDR3 is CARSSSSLGQGVRTDTQYF. DNA for the CDR3: TGTGCCCGCAGTTCCTCTTCTTTGGGACAGGGAGTTCGGACAGATACGCAGTATTTT.

This clonotype was seen more than once but under ten times. The chain combines TRBV29-1 with TRBJ2-7, with D unresolved. The CDR3 contains 13 residues. The germline V gene has CDR1 SQVTM and CDR2 ANQGSEA. V shed 4 bases and J shed 1 base, with 11 bases lying between them. CDR3 in amino acids: CSVGWTPSYEQYF. CDR3 DNA sequence: TGCAGCGTTGGGTGGACGCCTTCCTACGAGCAGTACTTC.

This clonotype was seen many times. The gene calls are TRBV12-3 or TRBV12-4 and TRBJ2-1; D is ambiguous. This CDR3 has 12 amino acids. V was trimmed by 6 bases and J by 9 bases, leaving 12 bases between them. The CDR3 DNA follows: TGTGCCAGCAGCGCTAAAGTCCCTGAGCAGTTCTTC. Encoded protein: CASSAKVPEQFF.

V is TRBV5-6 and J is TRBJ2-5, with no clear D. CDR3 length: 16 amino acids. Trimming shortened V by 1 base and J by 3 bases, and 16 bases separated the two germline ends. The germline gives CDR1 SGHDT, CDR2 YYEEEE. DNA for the CDR3: TGTGCCAGCAGCTTGCCCGGACGGTATCTTGAAGAGACCCAGTACTTC. Encoded protein: CASSLPGRYLEETQYF.

This chain joins TRBV7-8 and TRBJ2-5; 8 bases match TRBD2. CDR3 length: 14 residues. Germline CDR1 and CDR2: SGHVS and FQNEAQ. Trimming removed 1 base from V and 5 bases from J; junction bases left unmatched: 3. The CDR3 nucleotides read TGTGCCAGCAGCTTAGGTCCGGGAGGGGAGACCCAGTACTTC. It specifies CASSLGPGGETQYF.

The rearrangement links TRBV29-1 to TRBJ2-1; the match to TRBD2 covers 9 bases. CDR3 length equals 14 residues. Looked up from germline, CDR1 is SQVTM and CDR2 is ANQGSEA. Germline trimming cut 3 bases from V and 10 bases from J; bases unmatched to any gene: 10. Here the CDR3 DNA reads TGCAGCGTTGATCTTGCGGGAGGGCCCGGAGAGCAGTTCTTC. Its translation: CSVDLAGGPGEQFF.

Of note for this clonotype: The junction departs from germline at one end; a sequencing error may be responsible. The chain employs TRBV24-1 and TRBJ2-5; TRBD2 matches at 10 bases. CDR3 length: 16 amino acids. The germline CDR1 and CDR2 sequences are KGHDR and SFDVKD. The CDR3 region has the DNA TGTGCCACCGCGGCGGGAACTAGCGGGGATCAAGAGACCCACTACTTC. This gives the protein CATAAGTSGDQETHYF.

Only a few counts were recorded for this clonotype. The rearrangement joins TRBV9 to TRBJ2-3; 9 positions agree with TRBD1. The germline V gene encodes CDR1 SGDLS and CDR2 YYNGEE. V dropped 0 bases and J dropped 4; count of bases not matched to a gene: 6. This CDR3 comprises 16 residues. DNA for the CDR3: TGTGCCAGCAGCGTAGTGGGGGACAGGGTGGCAGATACGCAGTATTTT. It yields the protein CASSVVGDRVADTQYF.

This clonotype was seen a handful of times. The V call is TRBV6-2 or TRBV6-3, the J call TRBJ1-1, with D unclear. The ends were cut back, 0 bases at V and 4 bases at J, with 9 bases in the middle. The CDR3 length is 14 residues. In germline, CDR1 is MNHEY, CDR2 SVGEGT. CDR3 amino acids: CASSYSPSGTEAFF. The CDR3 DNA sequence: TGTGCCAGCAGTTACTCGCCCTCCGGCACTGAAGCTTTCTTT.

This clonotype was observed many times. This sequence joins TRBV15 and TRBJ2-5; possible D gene TRBD2, 6 bases. The V gene lost 1 base and the J gene lost 5 bases, with 8 bases spanning the gap. Germline V gene sequence: CDR1 LNHNV, CDR2 YYDKDF (reference sequence). CDR3 length: 13 residues. CDR3: CATSRAGVETQYF. As DNA, the CDR3 is TGTGCCACCAGCAGAGCGGGAGTTGAGACCCAGTACTTC.

The chain joins TRBV29-1 to TRBJ2-1; 12 bases fit TRBD2. The CDR3 has 14 residues. Trimming removed 6 bases from V and 8 bases from J; junction bases left unmatched: 8. Germline-derived CDR1 and CDR2 are SQVTM and ANQGSEA. The CDR3 DNA reads TGCAGCGTCGTACTAGCGGGAGGTAGCTATGAGCAGTTCTTC. Protein: CSVVLAGGSYEQFF.

Only a few counts were recorded for this clonotype. This sequence joins TRBV7-6 and TRBJ2-3; 7 bases line up with TRBD1. This CDR3 has 16 amino acids. Germline V CDR1 and CDR2: SGHVS, FNYEAQ. V shed 5 bases, J shed 0 bases, and the junction held 8 bases outside the gene matches. CDR3 protein: CASSPTGVPSTDTQYF. CDR3 bases: TGTGCCAGCAGCCCAACAGGGGTCCCAAGCACAGATACGCAGTATTTT.

This clonotype has a handful of counts. This chain uses TRBV28 with TRBJ1-5; the match to TRBD1 covers 8 bases. Germline trimming cut 5 bases from V and 9 bases from J; bases unmatched to any gene: 6. Germline values: CDR1 MDHEN, CDR2 SYDVKM. The CDR3 loop spans 13 amino acids. The DNA of the CDR3 is TGTGCCAGCAGTCCCGGACAGGGCTGGCCCCAGCATTTT. As protein: CASSPGQGWPQHF.

The chain couples TRBV25-1 to TRBJ2-5; TRBD2 is a possible D gene (6 bases). Germline values: CDR1 MGHDK, CDR2 SYGVNS. The CDR3 is made up of 14 amino acids. Between the trimmed V and J ends, which lost 8 bases and 4 bases, there was a span of 17 bases. In nucleotides, the CDR3 is TGTGCCAGCCGCCTCGGGCGGGGAAGAGAGACCCAGTACTTC. Protein product: CASRLGRGRETQYF.

This clonotype has only a few counts. The CDR3 DNA is TGTGCCAGCAGCTTAGTTCACAGGGGACTCCTCTATGGCTACACCTTC. This sequence encodes CASSLVHRGLLYGYTF. V gene TRBV7-9 combines with J gene TRBJ1-2, with TRBD1 matching over 7 bases. CDR1 and CDR2 (germline): SEHNR, FQNEAQ (reference sequence). Germline trimming cut 1 base from V and 4 bases from J; bases unmatched to any gene: 9. CDR3 size: 16 residues.

This clonotype turned up a few times. This chain connects TRBV15 to TRBJ2-5, with 10 bases lining up with TRBD2. The CDR3 spans 15 residues. Germline loops: CDR1 LNHNV, CDR2 YYDKDF (reference sequence). The V and J ends lost 4 bases and 5 bases, in that order; junction bases with no gene match: 7. The CDR3 protein is CATSKPSGSRETQYF. CDR3 coding DNA: TGTGCCACCAGCAAACCTAGCGGGAGTAGGGAGACCCAGTACTTC.

The V call is TRBV4-3, the J call TRBJ2-1, with TRBD2 matching 7 bases. V shed 4 bases and J 5 bases; nucleotides not matched to a gene: 8. The germline CDR1 and CDR2 sequences are LGHNA and YSLEER. The CDR3 contains 15 residues. CDR3 sequence: CASSPSGIIHNEQFF. For the CDR3, the DNA is TGCGCCAGCAGCCCGAGCGGGATCATCCACAATGAGCAGTTCTTC.

The J gene is TRBJ2-2, the V gene TRBV6-2 or TRBV6-3; possibly TRBD2 for D (6 bases). The length of the CDR3 is 14 residues. In germline, CDR1 is MNHEY, CDR2 SVGEGT. V lost 4 bases, J lost 8 bases, and 14 bases lay in between. The CDR3 DNA is TGTGCCAGCAGTTCTTATCAGCGGGCTGGGGAGCTGTTTTTT. Amino acid sequence: CASSSYQRAGELFF.

V is TRBV4-2 and J is TRBJ2-7; perhaps TRBD1 as D (5 bases). Trimming cost V 4 bases and J 0 bases, with 19 bases left between them. The CDR3 consists of 17 residues. The V gene's germline CDR1 is LGHNA and CDR2 YNFKEQ. In DNA form, the CDR3 reads TGTGCCAGCAGCCGAAGTGGTCTAGGGGATAGCTCCTACGAGCAGTACTTC. Translated: CASSRSGLGDSSYEQYF.

This clonotype has only a few counts. The chain carries TRBV19 and TRBJ2-7; 8 nucleotides match TRBD2. The CDR3 covers 16 residues. Trimming at V came to 1 base and at J to 7 bases, leaving 12 bases not matched to a gene. Looked up from germline, CDR1 is LNHDA and CDR2 is SQIVND (reference sequence). CDR3 DNA sequence: TGTGCCAGTAGTATAGTGCCCTGGGGGACTAGAGGAGAGCAGTACTTC. This sequence encodes CASSIVPWGTRGEQYF.

The chain has TRBV19 and TRBJ2-7; 12 bases are shared with TRBD2. The CDR3 has 15 amino acids. Germline assignment: CDR1 LNHDA and CDR2 SQIVND (reference sequence). V trimming: 3 bases; J trimming: 4 bases; junction bases outside the gene matches: 4. CDR3 bases: TGTGCCAGTAGTATTAGACTAGCGGGAGAGTACGAGCAGTACTTC. Amino acids: CASSIRLAGEYEQYF.

This clonotype was counted only a few times. The chain has TRBV6-1 and TRBJ2-1, with D possibly matching TRBD1 (6 bases). Per germline, CDR1 MNHNS and CDR2 SASEGT. The CDR3 totals 14 residues. V was clipped by 8 bases and J by 0 bases, with 11 bases between them. CDR3 residues: CASGRDTSYNEQFF. CDR3 in DNA: TGTGCCAGCGGAAGGGACACCTCCTACAATGAGCAGTTCTTC.

In this sample, this clonotype turned up a few times. The CDR3 nucleotides are TGTGCCAGCAGCGCCCGTAGCCCGAAGCTAGCGGGAAGCACAGATACGCAGTATTTT. Translating gives CASSARSPKLAGSTDTQYF. J is TRBJ2-3 and V is TRBV11-2; 9 positions match TRBD2. The CDR3 length is 19 residues. CDR1 SGHAT and CDR2 FQNNGV come from the germline V gene. V trimming: 5 bases; J trimming: 0 bases; junction bases outside the gene matches: 15.

V gene TRBV6-1 combines with J gene TRBJ2-1; 7 nucleotides match TRBD1. Germline V gene lookup returns CDR1 MNHNS and CDR2 SASEGT. This CDR3 has 14 residues. Trimming cost V 6 bases and J 4 bases; bases outside gene matches: 6. The CDR3 region is CASRNQGEYNEQFF. In DNA, the CDR3 is TGTGCCAGCAGAAACCAGGGGGAGTACAATGAGCAGTTCTTC.

This clonotype occurred a few times. This chain uses TRBV20-1 with TRBJ2-7, with 7 bases matching TRBD1. Germline assignment: CDR1 DFQATT and CDR2 SNEGSKA (reference sequence). Unmatched junction bases numbered 7, after V lost 0 bases and J lost 2 bases. CDR3 size: 15 residues. DNA of the CDR3: TGCAGTGCTAGAGATTCAAGAAGGGGGCCCTACGAGCAGTACTTC. This sequence encodes CSARDSRRGPYEQYF.